A single sample is the source of the 14 T cell receptor beta chains below, sequenced in a study of cytotoxic CD8 clonotypes in ibrutinib-treated CLL. Clones were read by immunoSEQ multiplex PCR, and TCRdb kept only the in-frame ones, dropping some. The repertoire has approximately 130,000 clones, around four fifths of them found once; the top ten carry 3% to 4%. This specimen was PBMCs, taken after 24 months of ibrutinib treatment. The receptor set was obtained from a human donor with chronic lymphocytic leukemia.

The genes are TRBV5-1 and TRBJ2-2; weak D call: TRBD2 (6 bases). The CDR3 runs 16 residues. Per the germline V gene, CDR1 is SGHRS and CDR2 is YFSETQ. V dropped 5 bases and J dropped 1 base, with 15 bases sitting between them. CDR3 in amino acids: CASRRRAGMNTGELFF. The CDR3 coding sequence is TGCGCCAGCAGACGAAGGGCGGGGATGAACACCGGGGAGCTGTTTTTT.

A few counts support this clone. The gene calls are TRBV27 and TRBJ2-5; 8 bases fit TRBD1. The CDR3 is 15 amino acids. The germline gives CDR1 MNHEY, CDR2 SMNVEV (reference sequence). The junction had 7 bases not matched to a gene; V was cut back by 5 bases and J by 2 bases. CDR3 nucleotides: TGTGCCAGCAGTCTCCGGGACAGGCCACAAGAGACCCAGTACTTC. This codes for CASSLRDRPQETQYF.

J is TRBJ2-5 and V is TRBV27; possibly TRBD1 or TRBD2 for D (5 bases each). Looked up from germline, CDR1 is MNHEY and CDR2 is SMNVEV (reference sequence). The CDR3 runs to 14 residues. V was cut by 4 bases and J by 2 bases, with 11 bases left in between. The CDR3 reads CASSWGTEQETQYF. CDR3 in DNA: TGTGCCAGCAGTTGGGGGACGGAACAAGAGACCCAGTACTTC.

The rearrangement links TRBV16 to TRBJ1-1; D not resolved. Trimming pared 0 bases from V and 6 bases from J, leaving 11 bases between. Per the germline V gene, CDR1 is KGHSY and CDR2 is FQNENV. The CDR3 is 14 residues long. The CDR3 coding sequence is TGTGCCAGCAGCCAATCGCGGGTCGGACCTGAAGCTTTCTTT. Protein: CASSQSRVGPEAFF.

The rearrangement uses TRBV10-3 and TRBJ2-7, with a tentative D call TRBD2 (6 bases). V lost 2 bases to trimming and J lost 0 bases, with 8 bases between them. From germline, CDR1 is ENHRY and CDR2 SYGVKD. This CDR3 is built from 14 residues. In DNA, the CDR3 is TGTGCCATCAGTGAGGGAGGGACCTCCTACGAGCAGTACTTC. Translation: CAISEGGTSYEQYF.

The chain carries TRBV28 and TRBJ2-7, with TRBD1 matching over 10 bases. Trimming took 6 bases from V and 4 from J; bases not matched to a gene: 9. CDR3 length: 15 amino acids. The V gene's germline CDR1 is MDHEN and CDR2 SYDVKM. DNA of the CDR3: TGTGCCAGCAGCCCCCAGGGACAGGGGTCTTACGAGCAGTACTTC. Protein sequence: CASSPQGQGSYEQYF.

This rearrangement joins TRBV28 to TRBJ2-1; possible D gene TRBD1, 6 bases. Trimming removed 4 bases from V and 8 bases from J, with 18 bases in between. In germline, CDR1 is MDHEN, CDR2 SYDVKM. The CDR3 is 15 residues long. Here the CDR3 reads CASSSPITGYDEQFF. The DNA of the CDR3 is TGTGCCAGCAGTTCCCCCATAACAGGGTACGATGAGCAGTTCTTC.

The chain is built from TRBV10-3 and TRBJ1-1; the D gene is possibly TRBD1 (6 bases). Trimming pared 6 bases from V and 1 base from J, leaving 21 bases between. CDR3 length: 17 residues. Germline lookup yields CDR1 ENHRY and CDR2 SYGVKD. The chain's CDR3 is CAIRENTGRRENTEAFF. CDR3 DNA sequence: TGTGCCATCAGGGAGAACACAGGGCGCAGAGAGAACACTGAAGCTTTCTTT.

This clone has a handful of counts. This sequence joins TRBV27 and TRBJ2-3, with 16 bases matching TRBD2. The junction had 4 bases not matched to a gene; V was cut back by 5 bases and J by 5 bases. Germline loops: CDR1 MNHEY, CDR2 SMNVEV (reference sequence). This CDR3 is 16 amino acids long. The CDR3 DNA sequence: TGTGCCAGCAGTGGGACTAGCGGGGGGGCTAGAGATACGCAGTATTTT. Its translation: CASSGTSGGARDTQYF.

CDR3 DNA: TGCGCCAGCAGGCTGATGGCGGGGGAAACCTACGAGCAGTACTTC. Its protein product is CASRLMAGETYEQYF. The chain combines TRBV5-1 with TRBJ2-7; 7 nucleotides agree with TRBD2. CDR1 and CDR2 (germline): SGHRS, YFSETQ. The J segment lost 2 bases and the V segment lost 5 bases, leaving 10 bases of the junction unmatched. The CDR3 is made up of 15 amino acids.

The chain is built from TRBV19 and TRBJ2-7; 8 positions match TRBD1. This CDR3 region has 14 residues. The V segment lost 6 bases and the J segment 0 bases; nucleotides outside the gene matches: 4. The germline V gene has CDR1 LNHDA and CDR2 SQIVND (reference sequence). CDR3 loop: CASRRTGISYEQYF. The CDR3 DNA reads as TGTGCCAGTAGGCGGACAGGGATCTCCTACGAGCAGTACTTC.

The sample holds a few counts of this clone. This chain connects TRBV6-6 to TRBJ1-5; no clear D gene. Per the germline V gene, CDR1 is MNHNY and CDR2 is SVGAGI (reference sequence). The CDR3 is 14 amino acids. The germline V and J ends were trimmed by 2 bases and 6 bases, with 11 bases remaining between them. CDR3 DNA sequence: TGTGCCAGCAGTTACCCCGTCACGTCTCAGCCCCAGCATTTT. Its protein product is CASSYPVTSQPQHF.

This chain joins TRBV5-4 and TRBJ2-1; 8 bases are a match to TRBD1. In germline, CDR1 is SGHNT, CDR2 YYREEE (reference sequence). The CDR3 consists of 12 residues. V was clipped by 4 bases and J by 7 bases; unmatched bases: 1. The CDR3 reads CASSRTGNEQFF. CDR3 in DNA: TGTGCCAGCAGCCGGACAGGGAATGAGCAGTTCTTC.

This clone has more than one count but fewer than ten. V usage is TRBV7-9 and J usage is TRBJ1-6; 9 nucleotides agree with TRBD1. This CDR3 spans 15 amino acids. After removal of 5 bases from V and 4 bases from J, the junction contained 3 bases not matched to a gene. Germline loops: CDR1 SEHNR, CDR2 FQNEAQ (reference sequence). This CDR3 reads CASSPGQGYNSPLHF. In nucleotides, the CDR3 is TGTGCCAGCAGCCCAGGACAGGGGTATAATTCACCCCTCCACTTT. The full variable domain, with the rest looked up from reference TRBV7-9 and TRBJ1-6, is DTGVSQNPRHKITKRGQNVTFRCDPISEHNRLYWYRQTLGQGPEFLTYFQNEAQLEKSRLLSDRFSAERPKGSFSTLEIQRTEQGDSAMYLCASSPGQGYNSPLHFGNGTRLTVT.